This TCR beta chain was recovered during a study of neoadjuvant anti-PD-1 for oral cavity cancer. Clones were read by immunoSEQ multiplex PCR, and TCRdb kept only the in-frame ones, dropping some. Of over 9,000 clones in the sample, roughly 62% are singletons; the top ten hold less than 5%. In the case of this clone: Its antigen is undetermined.

Time point: after neoadjuvant nivolumab, at surgical resection. Patients were newly diagnosed with stage II-IVA oral cavity squamous cell carcinoma without prior systemic or radiation treatment. Study-wide points: Post-nivolumab, blood T cell clonality was significantly elevated in non-responders.

The sequence was collected from a person between 40 and 80 years old with oral cavity squamous cell carcinoma. Sequenced material: PBMCs, taken after nivolumab (anti-PD-1) treatment.

CDR3 sequence (DNA): TGTGCCTGGGCAACAGGGGATGTACAGCCCCAGCATTTT. Protein sequence: CAWATGDVQPQHF. This chain connects TRBV30 to TRBJ1-5; 7 bases line up with TRBD1. Germline assignment: CDR1 GTSNPN and CDR2 SVGIG (reference sequence). This CDR3 comprises 13 residues. The J segment lost 7 bases and the V segment lost 5 bases, leaving 8 bases of the junction unmatched. The full variable domain, with the rest looked up from reference TRBV30 and TRBJ1-5, is SQTIHQWPATLVQPVGSPLSLECTVEGTSNPNLYWYRQAAGRGLQLLFYSVGIGQISSEVPQNLSASRPQDRQFILSSKKLLLSDSGFYLCAWATGDVQPQHFGDGTRLSIL.